This entry concerns a single TCR beta chain. Its antigen is still unknown. This record comes from a study of cytomegalovirus exposure and HLA in healthy donors. General observations from the study: TCR beta V- and J-gene trimming, according to a later analysis, was linked to a missense DCLRE1C variant. In an earlier analysis, most TCR beta V segments were productive about 87% or about 30% of the time.

The V gene's germline CDR1 is KGHSH and CDR2 LQKENI. This CDR3 spans 13 amino acids. Trimming shortened V by 6 bases and J by 3 bases, and 12 bases separated the two germline ends. Both 60 Vbeta primers and 13 Jbeta primers went into the PCR. Using immunoSEQ multiplex PCR, the repertoire was profiled, and TCRdb retains in-frame clones only, with some absent. The sample records around 110,000 clones, 80% to 85% being singletons. The gene calls are TRBV18 and TRBJ2-7; D might be TRBD2 (5 bases). This receptor was taken from a woman younger than 45 in good health and CMV-seronegative. The specimen was PBMCs. CDR3 sequence: CASSRTGYYEQYF. In DNA, the CDR3 is TGTGCCAGCTCTCGGACTGGGTACTACGAGCAGTACTTC. Using reference TRBV18 and TRBJ2-7 for the parts outside the CDR3, the full variable domain is NAGVMQNPRHLVRRRGQEARLRCSPMKGHSHVYWYRQLPEEGLKFMVYLQKENIIDESGMPKERFSAEFPKEGPSILRIQQVVRGDSAAYFCASSRTGYYEQYFGPGTRLTVT.